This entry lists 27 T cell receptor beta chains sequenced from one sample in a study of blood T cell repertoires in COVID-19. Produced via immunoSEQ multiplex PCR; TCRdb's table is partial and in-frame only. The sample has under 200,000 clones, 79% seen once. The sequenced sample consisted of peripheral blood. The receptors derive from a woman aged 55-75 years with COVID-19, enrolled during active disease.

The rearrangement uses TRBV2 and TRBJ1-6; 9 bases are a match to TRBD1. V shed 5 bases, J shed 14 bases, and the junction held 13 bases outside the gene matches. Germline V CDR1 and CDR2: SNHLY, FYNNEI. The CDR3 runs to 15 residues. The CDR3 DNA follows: TGTGCCAGCAGTTCCGGGACAGGGTCCCATATGGCCCTCCACTTT. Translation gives CASSSGTGSHMALHF.

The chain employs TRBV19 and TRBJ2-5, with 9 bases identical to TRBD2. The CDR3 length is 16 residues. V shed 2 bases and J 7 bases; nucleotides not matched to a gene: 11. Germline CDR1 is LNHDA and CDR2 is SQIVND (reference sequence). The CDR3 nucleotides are TGTGCCAGTAGTATAAGAATAGCGGGAGACCCCCTGACCCAGTACTTC. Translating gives CASSIRIAGDPLTQYF.

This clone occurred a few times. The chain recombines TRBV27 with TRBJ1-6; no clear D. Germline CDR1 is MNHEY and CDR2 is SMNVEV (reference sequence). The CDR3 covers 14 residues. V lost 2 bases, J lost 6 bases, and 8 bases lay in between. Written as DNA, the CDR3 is TGTGCCAGCAGTTTAACCGGTCCTAATTCACCCCTCCACTTT. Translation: CASSLTGPNSPLHF.

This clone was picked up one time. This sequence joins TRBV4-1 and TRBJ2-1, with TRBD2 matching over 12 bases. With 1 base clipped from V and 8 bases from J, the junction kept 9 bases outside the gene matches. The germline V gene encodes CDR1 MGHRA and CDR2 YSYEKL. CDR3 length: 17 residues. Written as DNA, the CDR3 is TGCGCCAGCAGCCAAGGGTCTAGCGGGAGGGCCAGACATGAGCAGTTCTTC. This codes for CASSQGSSGRARHEQFF.

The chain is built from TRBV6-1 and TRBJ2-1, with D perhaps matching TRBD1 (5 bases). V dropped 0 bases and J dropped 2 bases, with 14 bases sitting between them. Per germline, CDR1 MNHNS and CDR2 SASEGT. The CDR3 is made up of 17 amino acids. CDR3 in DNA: TGTGCCAGCAGTGAAGCGCTTCCCAGGGATCCCTACAATGAGCAGTTCTTC. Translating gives CASSEALPRDPYNEQFF.

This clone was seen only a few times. CDR3 in amino acids: CASSYLGGRGEQYF. The CDR3 DNA reads TGTGCCAGCAGTTACCTCGGGGGGAGGGGGGAGCAGTACTTC. The chain employs TRBV6-6 and TRBJ2-7, with D maybe TRBD2 (7 bases). V gave up 2 bases and J gave up 7 bases, with 15 bases separating them. The CDR3 is 14 residues long. CDR1 is MNHNY, CDR2 SVGAGI, per germline (reference sequence).

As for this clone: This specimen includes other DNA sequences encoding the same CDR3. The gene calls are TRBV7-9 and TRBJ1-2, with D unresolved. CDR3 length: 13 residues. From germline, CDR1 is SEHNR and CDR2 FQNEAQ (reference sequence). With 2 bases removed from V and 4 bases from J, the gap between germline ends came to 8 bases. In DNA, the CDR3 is TGTGCCAGCAGCTTAAACAGCCTCTATGGCTACACCTTC. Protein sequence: CASSLNSLYGYTF.

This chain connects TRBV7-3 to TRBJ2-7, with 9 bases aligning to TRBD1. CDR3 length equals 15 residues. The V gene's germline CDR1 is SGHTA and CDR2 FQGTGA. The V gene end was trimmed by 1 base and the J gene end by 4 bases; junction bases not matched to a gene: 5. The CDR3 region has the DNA TGTGCCAGCAGCTTAAGACCGGGACAGGGTTACGAGCAGTACTTC. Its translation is CASSLRPGQGYEQYF.

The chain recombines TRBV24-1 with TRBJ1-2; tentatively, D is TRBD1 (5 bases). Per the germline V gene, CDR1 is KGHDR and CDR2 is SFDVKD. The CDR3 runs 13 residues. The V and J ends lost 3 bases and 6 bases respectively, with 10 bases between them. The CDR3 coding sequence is TGTGCCACCAGTGATCCCAGGGCCCATGGCTACACCTTC. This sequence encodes CATSDPRAHGYTF.

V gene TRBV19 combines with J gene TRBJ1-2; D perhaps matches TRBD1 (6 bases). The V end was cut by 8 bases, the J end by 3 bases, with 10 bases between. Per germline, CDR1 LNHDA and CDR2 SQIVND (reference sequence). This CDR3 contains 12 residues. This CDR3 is CASGRGDYGYTF. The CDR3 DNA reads TGTGCCAGTGGGAGGGGGGACTATGGCTACACCTTC. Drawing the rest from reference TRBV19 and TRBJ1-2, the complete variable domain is DGGITQSPKYLFRKEGQNVTLSCEQNLNHDAMYWYRQDPGQGLRLIYYSQIVNDFQKGDIAEGYSVSREKKESFPLTVTSAQKNPTAFYLCASGRGDYGYTFGSGTRLTVV.

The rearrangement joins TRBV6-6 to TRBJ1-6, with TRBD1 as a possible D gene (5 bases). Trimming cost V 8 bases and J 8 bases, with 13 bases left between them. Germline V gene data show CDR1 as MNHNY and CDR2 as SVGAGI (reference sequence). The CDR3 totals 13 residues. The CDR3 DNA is TGTGCCAGCGGAGGGGCCCAAGATTCACCCCTCCACTTT. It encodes CASGGAQDSPLHF.

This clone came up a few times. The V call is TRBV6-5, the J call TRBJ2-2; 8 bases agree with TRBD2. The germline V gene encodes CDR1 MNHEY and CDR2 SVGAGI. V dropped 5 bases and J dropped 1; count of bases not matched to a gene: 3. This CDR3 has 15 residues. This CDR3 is CASSPLAGNTGELFF. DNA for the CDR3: TGTGCCAGCAGTCCCCTAGCGGGGAACACCGGGGAGCTGTTTTTT.

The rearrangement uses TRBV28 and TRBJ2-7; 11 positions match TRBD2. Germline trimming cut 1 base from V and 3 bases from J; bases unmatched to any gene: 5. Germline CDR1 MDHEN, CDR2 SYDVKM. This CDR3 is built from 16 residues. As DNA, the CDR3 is TGTGCCAGCAGTTTATCCCGACTAGCGGGACGCTACGAGCAGTACTTC. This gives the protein CASSLSRLAGRYEQYF. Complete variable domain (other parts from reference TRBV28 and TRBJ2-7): DVKVTQSSRYLVKRTGEKVFLECVQDMDHENMFWYRQDPGLGLRLIYFSYDVKMKEKGDIPEGYSVSREKKERFSLILESASTNQTSMYLCASSLSRLAGRYEQYFGPGTRLTVT.

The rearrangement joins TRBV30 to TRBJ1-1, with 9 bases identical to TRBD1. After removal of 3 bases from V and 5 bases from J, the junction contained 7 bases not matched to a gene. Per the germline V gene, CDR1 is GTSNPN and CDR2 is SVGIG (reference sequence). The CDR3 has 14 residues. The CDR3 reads CAWSPGTGRTEAFF. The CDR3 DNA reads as TGTGCCTGGAGCCCCGGGACAGGGCGGACTGAAGCTTTCTTT.

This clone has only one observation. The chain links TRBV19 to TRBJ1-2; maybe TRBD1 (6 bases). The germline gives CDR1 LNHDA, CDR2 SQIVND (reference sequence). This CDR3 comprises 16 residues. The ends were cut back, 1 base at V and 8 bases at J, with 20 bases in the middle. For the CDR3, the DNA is TGTGCCAGTAGTATAGTACGGTCGACAGGTCCGCGGGGCTACACCTTC. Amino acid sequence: CASSIVRSTGPRGYTF.

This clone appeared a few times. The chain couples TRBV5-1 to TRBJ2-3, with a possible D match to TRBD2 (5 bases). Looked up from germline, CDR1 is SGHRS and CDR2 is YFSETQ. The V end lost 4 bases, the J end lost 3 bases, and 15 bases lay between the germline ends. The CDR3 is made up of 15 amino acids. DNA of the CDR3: TGCGCCAGCAGCCGGCGCCTAGAGGGAACAGATACGCAGTATTTT. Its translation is CASSRRLEGTDTQYF.

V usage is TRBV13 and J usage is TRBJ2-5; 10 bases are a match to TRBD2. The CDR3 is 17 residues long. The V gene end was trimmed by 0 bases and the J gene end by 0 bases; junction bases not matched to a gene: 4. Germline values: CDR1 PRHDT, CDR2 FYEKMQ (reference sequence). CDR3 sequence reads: CASSLGWGTSDQETQYF. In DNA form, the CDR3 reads TGTGCCAGCAGCTTAGGGTGGGGGACTAGCGACCAAGAGACCCAGTACTTC.

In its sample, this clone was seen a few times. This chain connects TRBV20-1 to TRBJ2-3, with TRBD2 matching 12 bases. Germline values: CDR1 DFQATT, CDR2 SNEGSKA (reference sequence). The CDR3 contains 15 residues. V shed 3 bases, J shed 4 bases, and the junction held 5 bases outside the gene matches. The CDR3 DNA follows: TGCAGTGCTAGTCCTAGCGGGAGGGCCGCAGATACGCAGTATTTT. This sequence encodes CSASPSGRAADTQYF.

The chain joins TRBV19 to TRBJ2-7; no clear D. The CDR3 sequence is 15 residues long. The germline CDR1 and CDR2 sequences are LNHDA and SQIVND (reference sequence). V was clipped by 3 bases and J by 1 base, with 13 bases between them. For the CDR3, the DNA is TGTGCCAGTAGTATCCAAGATCAGAGGTCCTACGAGCAGTACTTC. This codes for CASSIQDQRSYEQYF.

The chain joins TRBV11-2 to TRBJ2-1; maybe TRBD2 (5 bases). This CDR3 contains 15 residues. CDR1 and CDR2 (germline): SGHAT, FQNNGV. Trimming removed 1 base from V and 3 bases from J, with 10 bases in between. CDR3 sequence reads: CASSLGHGVYNEQFF. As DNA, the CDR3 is TGTGCCAGCAGCTTAGGGCACGGGGTCTACAATGAGCAGTTCTTC. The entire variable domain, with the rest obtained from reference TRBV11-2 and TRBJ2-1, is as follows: EAGVAQSPRYKIIEKRQSVAFWCNPISGHATLYWYQQILGQGPKLLIQFQNNGVVDDSQLPKDRFSAERLKGVDSTLKIQPAKLEDSAVYLCASSLGHGVYNEQFFGPGTRLTVL.

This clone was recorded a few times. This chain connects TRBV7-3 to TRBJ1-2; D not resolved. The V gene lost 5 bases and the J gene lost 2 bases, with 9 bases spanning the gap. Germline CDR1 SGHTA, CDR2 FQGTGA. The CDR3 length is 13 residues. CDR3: CASSIDGNYGYTF. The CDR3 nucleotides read TGTGCCAGCAGCATCGACGGGAACTATGGCTACACCTTC.

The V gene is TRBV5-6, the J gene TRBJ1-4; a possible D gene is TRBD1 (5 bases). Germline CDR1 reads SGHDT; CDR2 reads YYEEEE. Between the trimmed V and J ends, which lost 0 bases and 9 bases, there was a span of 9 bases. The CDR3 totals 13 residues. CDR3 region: CASSLGQLQKLFF. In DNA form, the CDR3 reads TGTGCCAGCAGCTTGGGACAGCTCCAAAAACTGTTTTTT.

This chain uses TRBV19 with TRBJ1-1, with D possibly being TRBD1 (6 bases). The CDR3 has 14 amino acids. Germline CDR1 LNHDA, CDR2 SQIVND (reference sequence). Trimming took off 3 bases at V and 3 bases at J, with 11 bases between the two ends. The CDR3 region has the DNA TGTGCCAGTAGTATGGCCCACAGGGACACTGAAGCTTTCTTT. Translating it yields CASSMAHRDTEAFF.

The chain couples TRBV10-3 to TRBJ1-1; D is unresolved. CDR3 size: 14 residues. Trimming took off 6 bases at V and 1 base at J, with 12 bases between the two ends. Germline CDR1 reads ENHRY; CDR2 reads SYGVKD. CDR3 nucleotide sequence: TGTGCCATCAGCGGGGTCCAGCGGAACACTGAAGCTTTCTTT. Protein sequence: CAISGVQRNTEAFF.

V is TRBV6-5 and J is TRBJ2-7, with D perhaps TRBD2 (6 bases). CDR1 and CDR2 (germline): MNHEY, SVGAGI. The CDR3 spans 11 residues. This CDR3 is CASRGGSSAHV. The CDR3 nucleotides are TGTGCCAGCAGGGGAGGCTCCAGTGCCCACGTC.

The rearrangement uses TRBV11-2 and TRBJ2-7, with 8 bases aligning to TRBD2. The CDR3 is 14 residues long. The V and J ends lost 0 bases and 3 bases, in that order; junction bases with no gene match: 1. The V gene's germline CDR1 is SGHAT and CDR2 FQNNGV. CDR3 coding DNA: TGTGCCAGCAGCTTAGATGCGGGGGGCTACGAGCAGTACGTC. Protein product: CASSLDAGGYEQYV.

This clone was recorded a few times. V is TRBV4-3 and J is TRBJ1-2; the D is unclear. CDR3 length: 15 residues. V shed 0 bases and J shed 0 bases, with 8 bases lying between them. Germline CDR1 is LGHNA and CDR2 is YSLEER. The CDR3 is CASSQDPRANYGYTF. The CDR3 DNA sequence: TGCGCCAGCAGCCAAGATCCCCGAGCTAACTATGGCTACACCTTC.